What follows describes a single T cell receptor beta chain. The sample originates from a study of blood T cell repertoires in COVID-19. Source study methods: Reference gene primer amplification gave estimated nucleated cell counts. The assay was immunoSEQ multiplex PCR, and TCRdb's table has in-frame clones only and misses some. From that table come the V and J calls and clone size; the DNA was used to work out D and trimming. The sample consists of about 210,000 clones, around 83% of them appearing once. V lost 1 base and J 0 bases, leaving 7 bases between the germline ends. Germline CDR1 is LGHNA and CDR2 is YSLEER. The CDR3 spans 15 residues.

This TCR came from an older woman with COVID-19, enrolled during active disease. The sequencing input was peripheral blood. The rearrangement uses TRBV4-3 and TRBJ1-3; D perhaps matches TRBD1 (5 bases). The CDR3 sequence is CASSQGRDSGNTIYF. The CDR3 DNA sequence: TGCGCCAGCAGCCAAGGCAGGGACTCTGGAAACACCATATATTTT.